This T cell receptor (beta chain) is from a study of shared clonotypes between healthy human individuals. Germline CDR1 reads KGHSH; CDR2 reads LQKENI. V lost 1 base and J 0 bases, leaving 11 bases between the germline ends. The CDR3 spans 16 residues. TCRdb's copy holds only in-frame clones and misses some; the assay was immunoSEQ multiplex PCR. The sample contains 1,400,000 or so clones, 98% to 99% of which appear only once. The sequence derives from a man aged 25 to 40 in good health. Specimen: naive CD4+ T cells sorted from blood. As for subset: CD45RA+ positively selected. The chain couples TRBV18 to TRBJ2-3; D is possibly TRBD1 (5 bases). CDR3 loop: CASSPLRDLSTDTQYF. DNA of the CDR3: TGTGCCAGCTCACCACTCAGGGATCTCAGCACAGATACGCAGTATTTT.